This TCR beta chain was documented in a study of beta chain features in type 1 diabetes. Study-wide results and limits: The study found that naive, central memory and Treg TCRB repertoires appeared more similar in patients than in healthy donors. TCRB CDR3s from Type 1 diabetes patients were moderately but significantly shorter in all four CD4+ subsets. No resolution was reached here on whether HLA type influences TCRB rearrangement.

Markers CD45RO/CCR7/CD25/CD127/CD95/CD27 served to sort CD4+ naive, central memory, regulatory and stem cell-like memory cells. This clone was recorded a few times. Antigen unknown. Expressed TCRB transcripts were sequenced because the entire RNA isolate underwent reverse transcription. TCRdb's copy holds only in-frame clones and misses some; the assay was immunoSEQ multiplex PCR. The sample consists of roughly 160,000 clones, around 8% of them appearing once. Sample: central memory CD4+ T cells from blood. This TCR was sampled from a woman aged 40 to 50 with type 1 diabetes.

The CDR3 spells CSYKRGTNEKLFF. The DNA of the CDR3 is TGCAGCTATAAAAGGGGAACTAATGAAAAACTGTTTTTT. This chain links TRBV29-1 with TRBJ1-4, with D perhaps matching TRBD1 (5 bases). Trimming left V 8 bases short and J 1 base short, with 11 bases between. This CDR3 comprises 13 residues. Germline assignment: CDR1 SQVTM and CDR2 ANQGSEA.